The clone carrying this T cell receptor (beta chain) was seen many times. This record belongs to a study of early T cells in non-severe SARS-CoV-2 infection. Each CDR3 protein is one row after TCRdb ran MiXCR on the 5' RACE reads. The repertoire includes around 25,000 distinct CDR3 sequences, 4% to 5.5% of them detected once, and 6.6% sits in the top ten. Germline CDR1 SGHVS, CDR2 FNYEAQ. CDR3 size: 13 residues. Trimming cost V 1 base and J 4 bases, with 7 bases left between them. The TCR originated in an adult who was a healthcare worker with PCR-confirmed SARS-CoV-2 infection or an uninfected control (not recorded which). The chain carries TRBV7-6 and TRBJ1-1, with D unclear. The source material was whole blood. This CDR3 reads CASSLGGVTEAFF. CDR3 nucleotides: TGTGCCAGCAGCTTAGGGGGTGTCACTGAAGCTTTCTTT.